The 26 T cell receptor beta chains given below trace back to one sample, sequenced in a study of T cells after yellow fever vaccination. TCRdb passed the 5' RACE reads through MiXCR, listing each CDR3 protein once. The sample has about 120,000 distinct CDR3 sequences; about 6.8% are singletons. The input for sequencing was CD4+ T cells sorted from PBMCs, taken roughly 47 days after the first yellow fever vaccination. Source of these receptors: a man in his late teens or twenties who received the YFV17D yellow fever vaccine.

This clonotype occurred many times. The CDR3 coding sequence is TGTGCCAGCTCACCAGCCAGCAGCTCCTACAATGAGCAGTTCTTC. It translates to CASSPASSSYNEQFF. The genes are TRBV18 and TRBJ2-1; no clear D. The V and J ends lost 2 bases and 0 bases respectively, with 8 bases between them. CDR1 KGHSH and CDR2 LQKENI come from the germline V gene. The CDR3 has 15 amino acids. Filled out from reference TRBV18 and TRBJ2-1, the complete variable domain reads NAGVMQNPRHLVRRRGQEARLRCSPMKGHSHVYWYRQLPEEGLKFMVYLQKENIIDESGMPKERFSAEFPKEGPSILRIQQVVRGDSAAYFCASSPASSSYNEQFFGPGTRLTVL.

There are many counts of this clonotype. This chain connects TRBV5-1 to TRBJ2-4; either TRBD1 or TRBD2 may fit D (6 bases each). Germline assignment: CDR1 SGHRS and CDR2 YFSETQ. Deletions cut 4 bases from V and 2 bases from J, with 13 bases between. This CDR3 contains 15 residues. The CDR3 loop reads CASSRGGTTKNIQYF. The CDR3 DNA reads TGCGCCAGCAGCCGTGGCGGGACAACCAAAAACATTCAGTACTTC. Based on the CDR3 plus reference TRBV5-1 and TRBJ2-4, the full variable domain is KAGVTQTPRYLIKTRGQQVTLSCSPISGHRSVSWYQQTPGQGLQFLFEYFSETQRNKGNFPGRFSGRQFSNSRSEMNVSTLELGDSALYLCASSRGGTTKNIQYFGAGTRLSVL.

The table lists this clonotype with many counts. The chain employs TRBV5-1 and TRBJ2-7, with 8 bases aligning to TRBD1. Germline lookup yields CDR1 SGHRS and CDR2 YFSETQ. The CDR3 consists of 15 residues. J was trimmed by 6 bases and V by 4 bases; bases with no gene match: 12. The CDR3 spells CASSLGQEGVFEQYF. CDR3 bases: TGCGCCAGCAGCCTGGGACAGGAGGGGGTCTTCGAGCAGTACTTC. Looking up the rest from reference TRBV5-1 and TRBJ2-7 gives the full variable domain: KAGVTQTPRYLIKTRGQQVTLSCSPISGHRSVSWYQQTPGQGLQFLFEYFSETQRNKGNFPGRFSGRQFSNSRSEMNVSTLELGDSALYLCASSLGQEGVFEQYFGPGTRLTVT.

The chain employs TRBV5-4 and TRBJ2-5; 7 bases fit TRBD1. Germline assignment: CDR1 SGHNT and CDR2 YYREEE (reference sequence). The trim removed 2 bases at V and 1 base at J, leaving 2 bases unmatched. The CDR3 has 14 residues. The DNA of the CDR3 is TGTGCCAGCAGCTTCCAGGGGGTCCAAGAGACCCAGTACTTC. Protein product: CASSFQGVQETQYF.

This clonotype occurred many times. This sequence joins TRBV7-9 and TRBJ2-1, with TRBD1 identical over 7 bases. The V gene's germline CDR1 is SEHNR and CDR2 FQNEAQ (reference sequence). The CDR3 is made up of 12 amino acids. Losses at the gene ends were 5 bases for V and 15 bases for J; bases not matched to a gene: 10. The CDR3 DNA sequence: TGTGCCAGCAGCCAGGGACAGCGACGGCGGTTCTTC. This codes for CASSQGQRRRFF.

This clonotype was found many times. The junction does not match germline at one end; this may be a read error. The chain links TRBV28 to TRBJ2-2, with 9 bases identical to TRBD1. This CDR3 is 16 amino acids long. Germline V gene data show CDR1 as MDHEN and CDR2 as SYDVKM. The CDR3 region has the DNA TGTGCCAGCAGCTCTACCGGGACAGGGAACATCGGGGAGCTGTTTTTT. The encoded protein is CASSSTGTGNIGELFF.

In this sample, this clonotype turned up many times. This sequence joins TRBV6-2 or TRBV6-3 and TRBJ2-3; D remains unclear. Trimming stripped 2 bases from V and 9 bases from J, with 12 bases between. CDR3 length: 13 amino acids. CDR1 and CDR2 (germline): MNHEY, SVGEGT. The CDR3 DNA reads as TGTGCCAGCAGTTACAGCTCCCCTGGGACGCAGTATTTT. This translates into CASSYSSPGTQYF.

The V call is TRBV28, the J call TRBJ2-1; possible D gene TRBD2, 7 bases. Per germline, CDR1 MDHEN and CDR2 SYDVKM. V was clipped by 5 bases and J by 4 bases, with 15 bases between them. The CDR3 covers 15 residues. The CDR3: CASSREGGLYNEQFF. CDR3 nucleotides: TGTGCCAGCAGTCGAGAGGGGGGACTATACAATGAGCAGTTCTTC.

This clonotype was recorded many times. V is TRBV3-1 and J is TRBJ2-1, with 10 bases aligning to TRBD2. There are 15 residues in the CDR3. Germline CDR1 is LGHDT and CDR2 is YNNKEL (reference sequence). V was clipped by 7 bases and J by 0 bases; unmatched bases: 3. The CDR3 coding sequence is TGTGCCAGCACTGTAGCGGGGGGCTCCTACAATGAGCAGTTCTTC. Protein product: CASTVAGGSYNEQFF.

Ten or more counts support this clonotype. V and J are TRBV5-1 and TRBJ1-4; D unclear. Trimming removed 3 bases at V and 4 bases at J, with 10 bases between. The germline V gene encodes CDR1 SGHRS and CDR2 YFSETQ. The CDR3 is 14 amino acids. CDR3 sequence (DNA): TGCGCCAGCAGCTCCCAGGACGGTAATGAAAAACTGTTTTTT. Translation gives CASSSQDGNEKLFF.

J is TRBJ2-7 and V is TRBV20-1; D ambiguous. Germline V CDR1 and CDR2: DFQATT, SNEGSKA (reference sequence). V was trimmed by 0 bases and J by 9 bases, leaving 18 bases between them. The CDR3 is 14 amino acids. The DNA for the CDR3 is TGCAGTGCTAGAGAGAAAGCAAGAACGATTGGGCAGTACTTC. This sequence encodes CSAREKARTIGQYF.

In its sample, this clonotype was seen many times. The chain has TRBV10-3 and TRBJ2-5; D possibly corresponds to TRBD1 (7 bases). This CDR3 has 12 amino acids. Between the trimmed V and J ends, which lost 5 bases and 5 bases, there was a span of 9 bases. The germline V gene encodes CDR1 ENHRY and CDR2 SYGVKD. CDR3 sequence (DNA): TGTGCCATCAGTCCAGGGGGGGAGACCCAGTACTTC. It yields the protein CAISPGGETQYF.

The sample holds many counts of this clonotype. This rearrangement joins TRBV19 to TRBJ2-2, with D maybe TRBD2 (5 bases). The CDR3 extends over 14 amino acids. The ends were cut back, 6 bases at V and 4 bases at J, with 12 bases in the middle. Germline values: CDR1 LNHDA, CDR2 SQIVND (reference sequence). CDR3 in amino acids: CASRPSGSTGELFF. The CDR3 DNA reads as TGTGCCAGTAGGCCGTCGGGGAGCACCGGGGAGCTGTTTTTT.

This clonotype was recorded at least ten times. The chain joins TRBV7-6 to TRBJ2-5; D possibly corresponds to TRBD1 (5 bases). The CDR3 is 14 amino acids. The V gene's germline CDR1 is SGHVS and CDR2 FNYEAQ. Trimming left V 7 bases short and J 2 bases short, with 14 bases between. The CDR3, as DNA: TGTGCCAGCACCCCGTGGGCAGGGCAAGAGACCCAGTACTTC. Its protein is CASTPWAGQETQYF.

With regard to this clonotype: A much more abundant neighbour one base away suggests this may be a read error. The rearrangement links TRBV6-5 to TRBJ2-2, with D perhaps matching TRBD1 (5 bases). Germline V gives CDR1 MNHEY, CDR2 SVGAGI. The CDR3 runs to 18 residues. The CDR3 here is CATSYTGGAGLNTGELFF. In DNA, the CDR3 is TGTGCCACCAGTTACACGGGTGGGGCAGGGCTCAACACCGGGGAGCTGTTTTTT.

In this sample, this clonotype turned up many times. V and J are TRBV29-1 and TRBJ2-7; TRBD1 agrees at 7 bases. Germline trimming cut 5 bases from V and 3 bases from J; bases unmatched to any gene: 4. Germline values: CDR1 SQVTM, CDR2 ANQGSEA. CDR3 length: 12 amino acids. The CDR3 spells CSVRGQFYEQYF. The CDR3 nucleotides read TGCAGCGTTCGGGGACAGTTCTACGAGCAGTACTTC.

This clonotype was recorded at least ten times. The V call is TRBV2, the J call TRBJ2-7; TRBD1 aligns across 7 bases. Trimming took 7 bases from V and 2 from J; bases not matched to a gene: 8. The length of the CDR3 is 14 residues. The germline V gene has CDR1 SNHLY and CDR2 FYNNEI. CDR3 protein: CASTYSQGAYEQYF. The CDR3 DNA reads as TGTGCCAGCACTTACTCTCAGGGGGCCTACGAGCAGTACTTC.

This clonotype came up many times. The chain couples TRBV29-1 to TRBJ2-2; the D is unclear. The CDR3 is 12 residues long. Trimming left V 5 bases short and J 4 bases short, with 8 bases between. Germline V gene lookup returns CDR1 SQVTM and CDR2 ANQGSEA. CDR3 bases: TGCAGCGTTCCGGTGGGCACCGGGGAGCTGTTTTTT. This codes for CSVPVGTGELFF.

This clonotype was counted between two and nine times. The V and J genes are TRBV28 and TRBJ2-7, with D perhaps matching TRBD1 or TRBD2 (6 bases each). This CDR3 region has 14 residues. Germline CDR1 MDHEN, CDR2 SYDVKM. The V end lost 6 bases, the J end lost 3 bases, and 15 bases lay between the germline ends. The CDR3 loop is CASSGGGVNYEQYV. The CDR3 nucleotides are TGTGCCAGCAGCGGAGGGGGAGTCAACTACGAGCAGTACGTC.

This clonotype was seen many times. The chain combines TRBV25-1 with TRBJ2-1; 9 positions match TRBD1. CDR1 is MGHDK and CDR2 is SYGVNS in the germline V gene. J lost 3 bases, V lost 4 bases, and 4 bases had no gene match. This CDR3 comprises 15 residues. The CDR3 DNA is TGTGCCAGCAGTGGTTCGGGACAGGGCTACAATGAGCAGTTCTTC. Encoded protein: CASSGSGQGYNEQFF.

The sample holds a few counts of this clonotype. The chain employs TRBV13 and TRBJ2-1; D may be TRBD1 or TRBD2 (5 bases each). The CDR3 is 15 amino acids. V gave up 1 base and J gave up 2 bases, with 9 bases separating them. Germline-derived CDR1 and CDR2 are PRHDT and FYEKMQ (reference sequence). The chain's CDR3 is CASSLDGGTYNEQFF. The CDR3 DNA is TGTGCCAGCAGCTTAGATGGGGGTACCTACAATGAGCAGTTCTTC.

The rearrangement uses TRBV19 and TRBJ1-4; weak D call: TRBD1 (6 bases). Looked up from germline, CDR1 is LNHDA and CDR2 is SQIVND (reference sequence). Between the trimmed V and J ends, which lost 5 bases and 7 bases, there was a span of 14 bases. This CDR3 has 14 amino acids. The CDR3 DNA reads TGTGCCAGTAGTGGGGACAACAGACGTGAAAAACTGTTTTTT. Translated, it gives CASSGDNRREKLFF. Full variable domain (rest looked up from reference TRBV19 and TRBJ1-4): DGGITQSPKYLFRKEGQNVTLSCEQNLNHDAMYWYRQDPGQGLRLIYYSQIVNDFQKGDIAEGYSVSREKKESFPLTVTSAQKNPTAFYLCASSGDNRREKLFFGSGTQLSVL.

There are many counts of this clonotype. The chain joins TRBV12-3 or TRBV12-4 to TRBJ1-2, with D uncertain. The CDR3 runs 11 residues. The V end was cut by 3 bases, the J end by 7 bases, with 6 bases between. CDR3 protein: CASSLGAGYTF. The CDR3 bases are TGTGCCAGCAGTTTGGGCGCTGGCTACACCTTC.

The genes are TRBV7-6 and TRBJ2-6; 10 bases are a match to TRBD1. Per the germline V gene, CDR1 is SGHVS and CDR2 is FNYEAQ. The CDR3 length is 17 residues. V shed 0 bases, J shed 4 bases, and the junction held 3 bases outside the gene matches. The CDR3 nucleotides read TGTGCCAGCAGCTTAGCGGGACAGGGGCGGGGGGCCAACGTCCTGACTTTC. Translated: CASSLAGQGRGANVLTF.

This clonotype was recorded at least ten times. This chain joins TRBV7-9 and TRBJ1-3; tentative D call: TRBD1 (6 bases). Trimming stripped 5 bases from V and 4 bases from J, with 18 bases between. The CDR3 runs 16 residues. The germline V gene encodes CDR1 SEHNR and CDR2 FQNEAQ (reference sequence). The DNA for the CDR3 is TGTGCCAGCAGCCCTAAGATCCGGACAGCGGGAAACACCATATATTTT. This translates into CASSPKIRTAGNTIYF.

This clonotype appeared many times. The chain links TRBV11-3 to TRBJ1-4; no firm D call. The germline V gene has CDR1 SGHNT and CDR2 YENEEA. This CDR3 comprises 18 residues. V lost 1 base, J lost 0 bases, and 15 bases lay in between. The CDR3 DNA follows: TGTGCCAGCAGCTTAGTCCGGCAGCAGCCTGCAACTAATGAAAAACTGTTTTTT. This encodes CASSLVRQQPATNEKLFF.